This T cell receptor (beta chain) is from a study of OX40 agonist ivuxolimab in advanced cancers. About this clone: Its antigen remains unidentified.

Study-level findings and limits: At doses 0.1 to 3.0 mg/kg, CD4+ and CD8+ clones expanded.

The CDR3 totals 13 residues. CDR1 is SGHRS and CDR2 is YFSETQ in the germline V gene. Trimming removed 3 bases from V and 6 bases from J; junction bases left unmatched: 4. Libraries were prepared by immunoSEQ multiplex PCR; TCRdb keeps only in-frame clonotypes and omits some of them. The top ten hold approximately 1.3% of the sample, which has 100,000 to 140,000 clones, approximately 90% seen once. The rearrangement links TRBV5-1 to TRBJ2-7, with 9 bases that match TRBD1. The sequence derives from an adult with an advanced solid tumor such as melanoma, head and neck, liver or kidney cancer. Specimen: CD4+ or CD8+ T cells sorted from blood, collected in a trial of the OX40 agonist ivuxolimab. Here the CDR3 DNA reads TGCGCCAGCAGCTGGGACAGGGTAACCGAGCAGTACTTC. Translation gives CASSWDRVTEQYF. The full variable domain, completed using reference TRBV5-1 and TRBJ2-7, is KAGVTQTPRYLIKTRGQQVTLSCSPISGHRSVSWYQQTPGQGLQFLFEYFSETQRNKGNFPGRFSGRQFSNSRSEMNVSTLELGDSALYLCASSWDRVTEQYFGPGTRLTVT.